This entry lists 26 T cell receptor beta chains sequenced from one sample in a study of siplizumab effects on memory and regulatory T cells. Data came from immunoSEQ multiplex PCR; TCRdb stores just in-frame clones and leaves some out. The data contain about 82,000 clones, approximately 90% of them singletons. Sequenced material: Tregs sorted from blood. All receptors derive from a human donor in good health.

This clone has just a few counts. This sample includes further DNA sequences coding for the same CDR3. The CDR3 bases are TGTGCTAGTGGTTTAGGGGCGAACCAGCCCCAGCATTTT. It codes for CASGLGANQPQHF. The V call is TRBV12-5, the J call TRBJ1-5, with a tentative D call TRBD1 (5 bases). The V gene's germline CDR1 is LGHNT and CDR2 FRNRAP. V shed 3 bases and J shed 7 bases, with 10 bases lying between them. The length of the CDR3 is 13 residues.

This clone was picked up one time. The DNA for the CDR3 is TGTGCCAGCAGTTATATGTATCTGGATACGCAGTATTTT. Its translation is CASSYMYLDTQYF. The chain couples TRBV27 to TRBJ2-3; D is undetermined. Trimming removed 4 bases from V and 6 bases from J, with 11 bases in between. This CDR3 has 13 amino acids. From germline, CDR1 is MNHEY and CDR2 SMNVEV (reference sequence).

The rearrangement links TRBV28 to TRBJ1-4; 8 bases align to TRBD1. This CDR3 comprises 14 residues. From germline, CDR1 is MDHEN and CDR2 SYDVKM. V lost 6 bases, J lost 8 bases, and 8 bases stayed unmatched. This CDR3 is CASSPDRVSEKLFF. The CDR3 DNA reads as TGTGCCAGCAGCCCGGACAGGGTCTCAGAAAAACTGTTTTTT.

The chain combines TRBV29-1 with TRBJ1-1, with 7 bases aligning to TRBD1. CDR1 SQVTM and CDR2 ANQGSEA come from the germline V gene. CDR3 length: 13 amino acids. V shed 5 bases and J 7 bases; nucleotides not matched to a gene: 10. The CDR3 reads CSVLDSGQLEAFF. The CDR3 DNA reads as TGCAGCGTTCTTGATTCGGGACAGCTTGAAGCTTTCTTT.

The rearrangement links TRBV7-8 to TRBJ1-5; D remains unclear. CDR3 length: 15 amino acids. Germline CDR1 and CDR2: SGHVS and FQNEAQ. Trimming removed 1 base from V and 3 bases from J, with 10 bases in between. CDR3 nucleotides: TGTGCCAGCAGCTTAGAACCCGGTTTCAATCAGCCCCAGCATTTT. It codes for CASSLEPGFNQPQHF.

This clone was observed a single time. The chain links TRBV18 to TRBJ2-2, with D tentatively TRBD2 (5 bases). This CDR3 has 13 amino acids. The V gene's germline CDR1 is KGHSH and CDR2 LQKENI. V was cut by 1 base and J by 6 bases, with 6 bases left in between. CDR3 nucleotide sequence: TGTGCCAGCTCACCACAGGGAGCCGGGGAGCTGTTTTTT. Protein sequence: CASSPQGAGELFF.

The CDR3 DNA reads TGTGCCAGCAGCCAACTGGACAGGTTCTCGAACACCATATATTTT. Translation: CASSQLDRFSNTIYF. J is TRBJ1-3 and V is TRBV9; 7 nucleotides line up with TRBD1. Trimming cost V 4 bases and J 7 bases; bases outside gene matches: 11. CDR3 length: 15 amino acids. CDR1 and CDR2 from the germline V gene are SGDLS and YYNGEE.

The rearrangement joins TRBV10-2 to TRBJ1-4; D might be TRBD1 (5 bases). V lost 4 bases and J lost 5, with 8 bases in between. The CDR3 totals 13 residues. Germline-derived CDR1 and CDR2 are WSHSY and SAAADI. For the CDR3, the DNA is TGCGCCAGCAGTGGACAGTTCAATGAAAAACTGTTTTTT. This encodes CASSGQFNEKLFF.

The J gene is TRBJ1-1, the V gene TRBV5-1; D might be TRBD1 (5 bases). There are 16 residues in the CDR3. CDR1 is SGHRS and CDR2 is YFSETQ in the germline V gene. Trimming removed 0 bases at V and 4 bases at J, with 16 bases between. The CDR3 nucleotides are TGCGCCAGCAGCTTGGCAGGGATCGCCGTTGGCACTGAAGCTTTCTTT. Translation gives CASSLAGIAVGTEAFF.

The gene calls are TRBV7-2 and TRBJ2-5; D may match TRBD1 or TRBD2 (5 bases each). The germline V gene encodes CDR1 SGHTA and CDR2 FQGNSA. V shed 1 base and J shed 4 bases, with 13 bases lying between them. This CDR3 has 15 residues. CDR3 sequence: CASSLVGGGVETQYF. CDR3 bases: TGTGCCAGCAGCTTAGTTGGGGGTGGGGTAGAGACCCAGTACTTC.

This sequence joins TRBV28 and TRBJ1-2; possible D gene TRBD1, 6 bases. Germline CDR1 is MDHEN and CDR2 is SYDVKM. Trimming left V 4 bases short and J 4 bases short, with 10 bases between. The length of the CDR3 is 13 residues. The CDR3 sequence is CASSYGGPYGYTF. The CDR3 DNA reads TGTGCCAGCAGTTACGGGGGGCCCTATGGCTACACCTTC.

The CDR3 sequence: CASSHGWADTQYF. The CDR3 DNA sequence: TGTGCCAGCAGCCATGGATGGGCAGATACGCAGTATTTT. The V call is TRBV7-9, the J call TRBJ2-3; D gene unclear. The V gene lost 5 bases and the J gene lost 4 bases, with 10 bases spanning the gap. Germline V gene lookup returns CDR1 SEHNR and CDR2 FQNEAQ (reference sequence). The CDR3 spans 13 residues.

This chain uses TRBV19 with TRBJ2-2; the D is unclear. The length of the CDR3 is 14 residues. V was trimmed by 3 bases and J by 4 bases, leaving 9 bases between them. Germline values: CDR1 LNHDA, CDR2 SQIVND (reference sequence). CDR3 loop: CASSMQWSTGELFF. As DNA, the CDR3 is TGTGCCAGTAGTATGCAGTGGAGCACCGGGGAGCTGTTTTTT.

The J gene is TRBJ1-2, the V gene TRBV7-2; D might be TRBD1 (5 bases). Looked up from germline, CDR1 is SGHTA and CDR2 is FQGNSA. V gave up 3 bases and J gave up 2 bases, with 10 bases separating them. The CDR3 has 14 amino acids. The DNA for the CDR3 is TGTGCCAGCAGCTTTGACCGGGGCAACTATGGCTACACCTTC. Translated: CASSFDRGNYGYTF.

The chain has TRBV10-2 and TRBJ2-7, with D tentatively TRBD2 (7 bases). The V and J ends lost 5 bases and 7 bases respectively, with 12 bases between them. The germline V gene has CDR1 WSHSY and CDR2 SAAADI. The CDR3 has 12 residues. CDR3 loop: CASSLEGGEQYF. The CDR3 DNA is TGCGCCAGCAGTCTCGAGGGGGGGGAGCAGTACTTC.

V gene TRBV19 combines with J gene TRBJ1-2; D gene unclear. Looked up from germline, CDR1 is LNHDA and CDR2 is SQIVND (reference sequence). The CDR3 is made up of 14 amino acids. The V end was cut by 6 bases, the J end by 8 bases, with 19 bases between. The CDR3 DNA sequence: TGTGCCAGTAGCTCAAACACGGGATCTGAGGGCTACACCTTC. It codes for CASSSNTGSEGYTF.

Only one count was recorded for this clone. The chain recombines TRBV19 with TRBJ1-1; 7 bases line up with TRBD1. CDR1 is LNHDA, CDR2 SQIVND, per germline (reference sequence). With 6 bases clipped from V and 6 bases from J, the junction kept 10 bases outside the gene matches. The CDR3 is 14 amino acids. The CDR3 region is CASREGAADSEAFF. CDR3 bases: TGTGCCAGTAGAGAGGGGGCAGCGGACTCTGAAGCTTTCTTT.

V and J are TRBV19 and TRBJ2-5; TRBD2 might be the D (5 bases). CDR1 is LNHDA, CDR2 SQIVND, per germline (reference sequence). The CDR3 loop spans 14 amino acids. V gave up 0 bases and J gave up 7 bases, with 12 bases separating them. CDR3 bases: TGTGCCAGTAGTATAGATTTTGGGAGTGCGACCCAGTACTTC. Protein: CASSIDFGSATQYF.

In its sample, this clone was seen once. This chain uses TRBV6-5 with TRBJ1-2; D possibly corresponds to TRBD1 (5 bases). With 4 bases removed from V and 4 bases from J, the gap between germline ends came to 13 bases. The germline gives CDR1 MNHEY, CDR2 SVGAGI. The CDR3 covers 14 residues. CDR3 nucleotides: TGTGCCAGCAGTTTCGCACGACAGTCCTATGGCTACACCTTC. Translation: CASSFARQSYGYTF.

The table lists this clone with a count of one. The chain employs TRBV7-9 and TRBJ2-1; 10 bases match TRBD2. V lost 2 bases to trimming and J lost 3 bases; unmatched junction nucleotides: 4. Germline CDR1 reads SEHNR; CDR2 reads FQNEAQ (reference sequence). This CDR3 has 16 residues. CDR3 region: CASSLSGGVFYNEQFF. The CDR3 nucleotides are TGTGCCAGCAGCTTAAGCGGGGGGGTATTCTACAATGAGCAGTTCTTC.

This clone was counted once. V usage is TRBV27 and J usage is TRBJ2-5, with TRBD2 identical over 7 bases. V lost 7 bases, J lost 4 bases, and 6 bases stayed unmatched. Germline V lookup: CDR1 MNHEY, CDR2 SMNVEV (reference sequence). CDR3 size: 13 residues. The CDR3 coding sequence is TGTGCCAGCACCCCCTGGGGGGGAGAGACCCAGTACTTC. Protein product: CASTPWGGETQYF.

This clone was found once. The chain combines TRBV7-2 with TRBJ1-1, with 9 bases that match TRBD1. The V gene's germline CDR1 is SGHTA and CDR2 FQGNSA. V lost 5 bases to trimming and J lost 5 bases; unmatched junction nucleotides: 6. This CDR3 comprises 14 residues. The DNA for the CDR3 is TGTGCCAGCAGCGTCGGGACAGGGTGGACTGAAGCTTTCTTT. Amino acids: CASSVGTGWTEAFF.

The chain recombines TRBV6-5 with TRBJ1-6; D ambiguous. Germline V gives CDR1 MNHEY, CDR2 SVGAGI. Trimming cost V 1 base and J 8 bases, with 6 bases left between them. The CDR3 contains 13 residues. The CDR3 spells CASSYWLDSPLHF. CDR3 nucleotide sequence: TGTGCCAGCAGTTACTGGTTAGATTCACCCCTCCACTTT.

The chain carries TRBV11-2 and TRBJ2-3; no definite D call. Germline assignment: CDR1 SGHAT and CDR2 FQNNGV. The CDR3 contains 13 residues. The V and J ends lost 5 bases and 6 bases respectively, with 12 bases between them. The DNA of the CDR3 is TGTGCCAGCAGCCGCCCCGGTCGGGATACGCAGTATTTT. The encoded protein is CASSRPGRDTQYF.

The chain links TRBV21-1 to TRBJ2-2. TRBV21-1 is annotated as a pseudogene. This CDR3 is 18 amino acids long. CDR3 DNA sequence: TGTGCCAGCAGCAAAAGGTACACGGGGCCGCCCCCCACCGGGGAGCTGTTTTTT. Protein: CASSKRYTGPPPTGELFF.

This clone occurred a few times. The rearrangement uses TRBV6-5 and TRBJ2-2, with 7 bases that match TRBD2. J gave up 6 bases and V 0 bases, and 4 bases lay outside the gene matches. Germline-derived CDR1 and CDR2 are MNHEY and SVGAGI. There are 15 residues in the CDR3. For the CDR3, the DNA is TGTGCCAGCAGTTACTCCTTGGGAGGGGCCGGGGAGCTGTTTTTT. The encoded protein is CASSYSLGGAGELFF.